These 6 T cell receptor beta chains were sequenced from one sample in a study of OX40 agonist ivuxolimab in advanced cancers. Assay used: immunoSEQ multiplex PCR; TCRdb lists only in-frame clones, some missing. The table records about 89,000 clones, more than 70% of them present only once. Sequencing used CD4+ or CD8+ T cells sorted from blood, obtained in a trial of the OX40 agonist ivuxolimab. The receptors derive from an adult with an advanced solid tumor such as melanoma, head and neck, liver or kidney cancer.

The CDR3 DNA sequence: TGTGCCACATCGACAGGGGGCAAGGGCTACACCTTC. The encoded protein is CATSTGGKGYTF. The chain recombines TRBV27 with TRBJ1-2; 10 bases line up with TRBD1. The CDR3 extends over 12 amino acids. Looked up from germline, CDR1 is MNHEY and CDR2 is SMNVEV (reference sequence). J lost 8 bases, V lost 10 bases, and 7 bases had no gene match.

The chain uses TRBV5-1 and TRBJ2-1; TRBD2 agrees at 10 bases. Trimming at V came to 0 bases and at J to 10 bases, leaving 10 bases not matched to a gene. CDR3 size: 16 residues. Germline CDR1 reads SGHRS; CDR2 reads YFSETQ. The CDR3 DNA follows: TGCGCCAGCAGCTTGGCCCCCAGCGGGGGGGCCGGGGAGCAGTTCTTC. Protein: CASSLAPSGGAGEQFF. Combining the CDR3 with reference TRBV5-1 and TRBJ2-1 gives the whole variable domain KAGVTQTPRYLIKTRGQQVTLSCSPISGHRSVSWYQQTPGQGLQFLFEYFSETQRNKGNFPGRFSGRQFSNSRSEMNVSTLELGDSALYLCASSLAPSGGAGEQFFGPGTRLTVL.

The J gene is TRBJ1-5, the V gene TRBV5-1; 11 bases are a match to TRBD1. The CDR3 length is 14 residues. The V segment lost 4 bases and the J segment 9 bases; nucleotides outside the gene matches: 6. Germline assignment: CDR1 SGHRS and CDR2 YFSETQ. CDR3 residues: CASSPGTGGGPQHF. For the CDR3, the DNA is TGCGCCAGCAGCCCCGGGACAGGGGGGGGGCCCCAGCATTTT.

V and J are TRBV6-5 and TRBJ2-3; 8 nucleotides align to TRBD1. The CDR3 sequence is 14 residues long. Trimming at V came to 2 bases and at J to 3 bases, leaving 1 base not matched to a gene. Looked up from germline, CDR1 is MNHEY and CDR2 is SVGAGI. For the CDR3, the DNA is TGTGCCAGCAGTTACCGGACAGGGACAGATACGCAGTATTTT. The encoded protein is CASSYRTGTDTQYF.

The chain couples TRBV29-1 to TRBJ2-3, with D possibly called TRBD1 or TRBD2 (5 bases each). The CDR3 runs 17 residues. Germline CDR1 and CDR2: SQVTM and ANQGSEA. Trimming removed 8 bases at V and 1 base at J, with 25 bases between. The chain's CDR3 is CSHFSTGGGFGTDTQYF. CDR3 coding DNA: TGCAGCCACTTCTCAACCGGTGGGGGATTCGGCACAGATACGCAGTATTTT.

This clone was observed a few times. The CDR3 DNA sequence: TGTGCCAGCAGCCAAGCTCTTGGGGTTTGGGATAATTCACCCCTCCACTTT. Its translation is CASSQALGVWDNSPLHF. This chain connects TRBV14 to TRBJ1-6; D is unclear. Trimming removed 1 base at V and 5 bases at J, with 15 bases between. The CDR3 runs to 17 residues. Germline lookup yields CDR1 SGHDN and CDR2 FVKESK.